The entry below describes one TCR beta chain. This clonotype is medium-sized (0.01 to 0.1%) in its sample. Its antigen is still unknown. There are no base qualities to consult, and no much larger clone falls within one base. The sample originates from a study of neurological immune-mediated disorders (dated by TCRdb to between 2018 and 2021). General notes on the study: Using UMI-based sequencing, the study compared peripheral blood TCR-beta repertoires from patients with HTLV-I-associated myelopathy (HAM/TSP), patients with multiple sclerosis, and healthy controls. Longitudinal HAM/TSP and healthy donors were sampled at 3 time-points each (about 3-40 month intervals). Longitudinal samples, technical triplicates and paired sorted CD4+ and CD8+ T-cell subsets, alongside PBMC samples, were included among the approximately 98 TCR-beta libraries. The cohort was made up of about 66 subjects, consisting of about 15 HAM/TSP patients, roughly 35 multiple sclerosis patients and 20 healthy controls. On the study overall, not on this receptor specifically: Across subjects, expanded clones never shared an identical CDR3 amino acid sequence, which suggests that the TCR-beta repertoires in every group were private. The highest TCR clonal expansion was observed in HAM/TSP patients, whereas the lowest was observed in MS patients, even when compared with healthy controls.

cDNA was synthesized by template-switch 5'RACE using a primer carrying a 10-nucleotide random unique molecular identifier by which each TCR transcript was tagged. Every sequencing run yielded over 190 million TCR-beta sequences covering 15-18 subjects. Total RNA was extracted with the RNeasy kit. The KAPA Real-time Library Amplification kit was used to amplify TCR-beta VDJ regions with primers for the TCR constant region and the 5'RACE anchor. A first PCR added sample indexes and Illumina adaptors, and a second PCR then raised library yield. After purification with Ampure beads, the TCR product of roughly 650 bp was size-selected on a 2% E-gel SizeSelection system. Library quality was checked on a Bioanalyzer, concentration was measured with Qubit, and libraries were quantified with the Kapa Library Quantification kit before pooling. Paired-end 2 x 150 bp sequencing of the libraries was performed on an Illumina HiSeq 2500. To increase sequence diversity, roughly 24-32% phiX was spiked into each library pool. In the paper's pipeline: Quality-filtered reads were processed with the UMI-based MiGEC pipeline, which removed over 85% of raw TCR sequences during error correction. IMGT germline references were used for aligning VDJ genes, and each clonotype was defined as a unique CDR3 amino acid sequence together with its V-J genes. Clonal expansion, Shannon diversity, and CDR3 relatedness (CalcPairwiseDistances, ClusterSamples) were evaluated with VDJtools, and phylogenetic trees were built with CLCbio workbench. Using coefficient-of-variation modelling across technical triplicates, the study counted a clone as expanded if it had at least 8 unique UMIs. TCRdb itself trimmed the public reads at Q25 with fastp, ran MiXCR and retained productive beta chains. Here each entry gathers all rows of one CDR3 protein and keeps the most common genes and DNA. These V and J calls derive from TCRdb rather than the authors' analysis. This sample lists about 60,000 distinct CDR3 sequences; approximately 12% were detected once. The ten largest clones add up to 5% to 8.5% of the sample.

Taken from cysteine to phenylalanine, the CDR3 has 14 residues. Solely the CDR3 DNA is kept, with 42 bases framed from the first base. From V the trimming removes 2 bases and from J it removes 4 bases, while the gene matches leave 2 bases of the junction unaccounted for. The germline V gene (reference sequence) yields SEHNR for CDR1 and FQNEAQ for CDR2. The sample's time point, from its label and the paper: longitudinal time-point 1 (baseline). For unsorted PBMC libraries, 2 million PBMCs were used after storage in RNAlater at -80 degrees C until RNA extraction. Peripheral blood was subjected to Ficoll-Hypaque density gradient centrifugation to isolate PBMCs, which were then cryopreserved in liquid nitrogen.

What was sequenced was PBMCs. This TCR derives from a male donor with HTLV-1-associated myelopathy (HAM/TSP). The rearrangement combines TRBV7-9 with TRBJ1-1; TRBD1 lines up with 9 middle nucleotides. The nucleotides read TGTGCCAGCAGCTTAACAGGGGGCGTCACTGAAGCTTTCTTT. Its product reads: CASSLTGGVTEAFF.